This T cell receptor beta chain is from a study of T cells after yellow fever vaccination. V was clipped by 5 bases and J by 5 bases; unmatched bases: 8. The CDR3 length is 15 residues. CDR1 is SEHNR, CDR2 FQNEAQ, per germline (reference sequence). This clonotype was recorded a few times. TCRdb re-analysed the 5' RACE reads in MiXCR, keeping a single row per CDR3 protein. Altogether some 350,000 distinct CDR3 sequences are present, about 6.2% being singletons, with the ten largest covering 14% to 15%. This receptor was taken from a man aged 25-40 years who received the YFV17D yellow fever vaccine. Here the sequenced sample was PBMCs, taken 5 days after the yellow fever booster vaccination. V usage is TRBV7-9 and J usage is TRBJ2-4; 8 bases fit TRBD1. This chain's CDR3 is CASSPPGQVENIQYF. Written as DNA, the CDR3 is TGTGCCAGCAGCCCCCCGGGACAGGTTGAAAACATTCAGTACTTC.